The entry that follows covers one T cell receptor (beta chain) sequence. Its antigen is not identified. It is likely a read error, because the conserved phenylalanine at the end of the CDR3 is missing. The investigators made TCR beta cDNA from around 540 ng total RNA, using a constant-region primer. Slightly modified ARM-PCR with three nested multiplex PCR rounds yielded TCR beta libraries. Each of the first two PCR rounds ran approximately 9 cycles with TRBV1-TRBV30 forward and C-beta reverse primers. TCRdb reprocessed the multiplex PCR reads with MiXCR, giving one entry per CDR3 protein. The table has more than 50,000 distinct CDR3 sequences, about 68% seen once. The roughly 17-31 mg bulk tissue piece was not sorted before simultaneous RNA and DNA extraction. Primary liver carcinoma in the patients was surgically resected. In every tumor sample, viable tumor cells made up over 80%. This record comes from a study of tumor-infiltrating lymphocytes in primary liver carcinoma.

General observations from the study: Only about 8-24% of top clones spanned all five tumor regions. Tumor-adjacent and tumor-blood pairs showed less overlap than tumor region pairs.

Trimming removed 7 bases at V and 6 bases at J, with 22 bases between. This CDR3 region has 15 residues. Germline values: CDR1 SGHAT, CDR2 FQNNGV. The sequenced sample consisted of liver tumor tissue from sampling region 2. The sample's subset: tumor region T2, inferior pole. This TCR was recovered from a man in his forties with primary liver carcinoma and hepatitis B virus infection. The chain recombines TRBV11-2 with TRBJ2-7; D may be TRBD2 (5 bases). The CDR3 DNA reads as TGTGCCAGCACCCCCTTGGAAGCGGCCTACTGCGAGCAGTACTCC. Its translation is CASTPLEAAYCEQYS.